The 24 T cell receptor beta chains given below trace back to one sample, sequenced in a study of T cells in women clearing cervical HPV infection. Sequencing used immunoSEQ multiplex PCR; TCRdb keeps in-frame clones, though not all of them. This sample contains 25,000 to 30,000 clones. Sequenced material: blood buffy coat. The receptors originated from a woman aged 18 to 75 with a cervical HPV16 infection that either progressed to CIN3+ or cleared (not recorded which).

A remark on this clone: The read is 3 residues too short to cover the CDR3 end, so that end is filled in from the germline J gene. The genes are TRBV18 and TRBJ1-2; tentative D call: TRBD1 (6 bases). CDR3 length: 14 amino acids. Germline-derived CDR1 and CDR2 are KGHSH and LQKENI. V lost 3 bases and J lost 2, with 10 bases in between. The CDR3 DNA, read in part, is TGTGCCAGCTCACCTGGGGACACCAACTATGGC. It specifies CASSPGDTNYG. The full CDR3 protein reads CASSPGDTNYGYTF.

On this clone: The missing CDR3 end, 3 residues past where the read stops, is filled in from the germline J gene. The chain is built from TRBV7-6 and TRBJ2-7; 7 positions agree with TRBD2. Germline-derived CDR1 and CDR2 are SGHVS and FNYEAQ. The CDR3 totals 16 residues. After removal of 1 base from V and 3 bases from J, the junction contained 9 bases not matched to a gene. Partial CDR3 DNA: TGTGCCAGCAGCTTAGATTTAGGGAGGGGTCTCTACGAG. Translated: CASSLDLGRGLYE. The whole CDR3 sequence reads CASSLDLGRGLYEQYF.

Notes on this clone: The read ends 3 residues shy of where the CDR3 ends; the end is completed using the germline J gene. The chain combines TRBV14 with TRBJ1-1, with D hard to call. V was clipped by 4 bases and J by 0 bases, with 9 bases between them. This CDR3 has 14 amino acids. Germline assignment: CDR1 SGHDN and CDR2 FVKESK. The DNA read from the CDR3 is TGTGCCAGCAGCCTGGCATTCCTGAACACTGAA. It translates to CASSLAFLNTE. The entire CDR3 protein reads CASSLAFLNTEAFF. The full variable domain, with the rest looked up from reference TRBV14 and TRBJ1-1, is EAGVTQFPSHSVIEKGQTVTLRCDPISGHDNLYWYRRVMGKEIKFLLHFVKESKQDESGMPNNRFLAERTGGTYSTLKVQPAELEDSGVYFCASSLAFLNTEAFFGQGTRLTVV.

Of note for this clone: The read terminates 3 residues before the CDR3 end, so the remaining end is supplied by the germline J gene. The J gene is TRBJ2-4, the V gene TRBV7-9; D unclear. The CDR3 runs to 15 residues. Germline V lookup: CDR1 SEHNR, CDR2 FQNEAQ (reference sequence). CDR3 bases read: TGTGCCAGCAATCAACTAACCCCTATAAACTATGGT. Encoded protein: CASNQLTPINYG. The entire CDR3 reads CASNQLTPINYGQYF. Full variable domain (rest looked up from reference TRBV7-9 and TRBJ2-4): DTGVSQNPRHKITKRGQNVTFRCDPISEHNRLYWYRQTLGQGPEFLTYFQNEAQLEKSRLLSDRFSAERPKGSFSTLEIQRTEQGDSAMYLCASNQLTPINYGQYFGAGTRLSVL.

CDR3 bases read: TGTGCCAGCAGTGAATTACCTAGCGGAGTCACAGATACG. It translates to CASSELPSGVTDT. In full, the CDR3 is CASSELPSGVTDTQYF. The chain employs TRBV6-1 and TRBJ2-3, with TRBD2 identical over 7 bases. The read terminates 3 residues before the CDR3 end, so the remaining end is supplied by the germline J gene. The germline CDR1 and CDR2 sequences are MNHNS and SASEGT. Unmatched junction bases numbered 7, after V lost 2 bases and J lost 2 bases. The CDR3 covers 16 residues.

With regard to this clone: The read finishes 3 residues shy of the CDR3 end, and the germline J gene is used to complete it. This chain connects TRBV11-2 to TRBJ2-5; 7 bases align to TRBD1. Germline V lookup: CDR1 SGHAT, CDR2 FQNNGV. V lost 5 bases and J lost 6; bases outside the gene matches: 9. The CDR3 consists of 14 residues. The CDR3 sequence: CASSPRDSGQTQYF. The DNA read from the CDR3 is TGTGCCAGCAGCCCCCGGGACAGTGGACAGACC. The full variable domain, its missing parts supplied by reference TRBV11-2 and TRBJ2-5, is EAGVAQSPRYKIIEKRQSVAFWCNPISGHATLYWYQQILGQGPKLLIQFQNNGVVDDSQLPKDRFSAERLKGVDSTLKIQPAKLEDSAVYLCASSPRDSGQTQYFGPGTRLLVL.

As to this clone: The read falls 3 residues short of the CDR3 end, and the missing part is taken from the germline J gene. This chain joins TRBV5-1 and TRBJ2-7, with no clear D. V was clipped by 3 bases and J by 3 bases, with 7 bases between them. CDR3 length: 12 amino acids. The germline V gene encodes CDR1 SGHRS and CDR2 YFSETQ. The CDR3 sequence: CASSSQDYEQYF. The covered CDR3 bases are TGCGCCAGCAGCTCCCAGGACTACGAG. Combining the CDR3 with reference TRBV5-1 and TRBJ2-7 gives the whole variable domain KAGVTQTPRYLIKTRGQQVTLSCSPISGHRSVSWYQQTPGQGLQFLFEYFSETQRNKGNFPGRFSGRQFSNSRSEMNVSTLELGDSALYLCASSSQDYEQYFGPGTRLTVT.

Turning to this clone: The CDR3 extends 3 residues past the end of the read, so its final part is completed from the germline J gene. V is TRBV20-1 and J is TRBJ2-7, with D unclear. V shed 3 bases and J shed 2 bases, with 11 bases lying between them. CDR3 length: 13 residues. Germline CDR1 DFQATT, CDR2 SNEGSKA (reference sequence). CDR3: CSARSSWAYEQYF. CDR3 DNA, as far as it was read: TGCAGTGCTAGGAGTAGCTGGGCCTACGAG.

Concerning this clone: The read terminates 3 residues before the CDR3 end, so the remaining end is supplied by the germline J gene. This rearrangement joins TRBV18 to TRBJ1-1; 7 positions match TRBD1. Trimming took 3 bases from V and 0 from J; bases not matched to a gene: 4. The CDR3 runs 15 residues. CDR1 KGHSH and CDR2 LQKENI come from the germline V gene. CDR3 in amino acids: CASSPSGQMNTEAFF. The part of the CDR3 DNA that was read is TGTGCCAGCTCACCTTCGGGACAGATGAACACTGAA.

As to this clone: Read sequence stops 3 residues before the CDR3 end, and the germline J gene provides the missing end. The chain joins TRBV19 to TRBJ2-6; 9 bases fit TRBD1. This CDR3 region has 18 residues. Looked up from germline, CDR1 is LNHDA and CDR2 is SQIVND (reference sequence). The V and J ends lost 5 bases and 0 bases, in that order; junction bases with no gene match: 8. The CDR3 reads CASSSQGQGNSGANVLTF. CDR3 bases read: TGTGCCAGTAGTTCACAAGGACAGGGGAACTCTGGGGCCAACGTC.

A note on this clone: The read terminates 3 residues ahead of where the CDR3 ends, so the germline J gene completes it. The chain recombines TRBV19 with TRBJ1-5; TRBD1 is a possible D gene (6 bases). Trimming shortened V by 3 bases and J by 7 bases, and 16 bases separated the two germline ends. Germline V gene sequence: CDR1 LNHDA, CDR2 SQIVND (reference sequence). The CDR3 covers 15 residues. CDR3 bases read: TGTGCCAGTAGTATCGGCAGGGGCATTTTGCAGCCC. Protein: CASSIGRGILQP. The whole CDR3 reads CASSIGRGILQPQHF.

Concerning this clone: The read ends 3 residues shy of where the CDR3 ends; the end is completed using the germline J gene. The rearrangement links TRBV29-1 to TRBJ2-1; tentative D call: TRBD1 (6 bases). The CDR3 runs 11 residues. Trimming shortened V by 7 bases and J by 7 bases, and 11 bases separated the two germline ends. CDR1 and CDR2 from the germline V gene are SQVTM and ANQGSEA. The chain's CDR3 is CSGTGMNEQFF. The sequenced CDR3 bases are TGCAGCGGAACAGGGATGAATGAG.

Of note for this clone: The CDR3 end is not reached by the read, which stops 3 residues before it; the germline J gene fills it in. This rearrangement joins TRBV6-2 or TRBV6-3 to TRBJ1-2; TRBD1 aligns across 9 bases. Germline V gives CDR1 MNHEY, CDR2 SVGEGT. V lost 4 bases to trimming and J lost 6 bases; unmatched junction nucleotides: 6. The CDR3 covers 14 residues. Incomplete CDR3 DNA: TGTGCCAGCAGTTCCTTGGGACAGGGCGATGGC. This codes for CASSSLGQGDG. The complete CDR3 protein is CASSSLGQGDGYTF.

Concerning this clone: The read ends 3 residues early relative to the CDR3; the germline J gene fills the gap. This rearrangement joins TRBV19 to TRBJ2-1; TRBD2 aligns across 8 bases. The CDR3 is 15 amino acids. V was clipped by 6 bases and J by 5 bases; unmatched bases: 9. The germline CDR1 and CDR2 sequences are LNHDA and SQIVND (reference sequence). The CDR3 sequence: CASRASAGVNNEQFF. Incomplete CDR3 DNA: TGTGCCAGTAGGGCTTCAGCGGGGGTCAACAATGAG.

Details on this clone: The CDR3 extends 3 residues past the end of the read, so its final part is completed from the germline J gene. The chain uses TRBV5-1 and TRBJ2-6; TRBD1 agrees at 7 bases. This CDR3 is 16 amino acids long. V trimming: 4 bases; J trimming: 3 bases; junction bases outside the gene matches: 7. Germline CDR1 is SGHRS and CDR2 is YFSETQ. The part of the CDR3 DNA that was read is TGCGCCAGCAGCCCCGAGGGGGCGCGTGGGGCCAACGTC. Protein product: CASSPEGARGANV. Given in full, the CDR3 is CASSPEGARGANVLTF.

A remark on this clone: The sequence runs out 3 residues before the end of the CDR3; the remainder is reconstructed from the germline J gene. The V gene is TRBV5-1, the J gene TRBJ1-6, with a weak D call TRBD1 (5 bases). The CDR3 has 13 residues. From germline, CDR1 is SGHRS and CDR2 YFSETQ. The V and J ends lost 0 bases and 10 bases respectively, with 8 bases between them. Partial CDR3 DNA: TGCGCCAGCAGCTTGGTGGGGGGGTCACCC. It yields the protein CASSLVGGSP. The CDR3 in its entirety is CASSLVGGSPLHF.

With respect to this clone: The read falls 3 residues short of the CDR3 end, and the missing part is taken from the germline J gene. The chain links TRBV29-1 to TRBJ2-7; 9 nucleotides line up with TRBD1. The CDR3 spans 15 residues. CDR1 is SQVTM, CDR2 ANQGSEA, per germline. The V and J ends lost 5 bases and 2 bases, in that order; junction bases with no gene match: 10. The covered CDR3 bases are TGCAGCGTTCTTGGGGTGCGGGACAGGGCCTACGAG. Encoded protein: CSVLGVRDRAYE. The CDR3 as a whole reads CSVLGVRDRAYEQYF.

On this clone itself: From the germline J gene comes the end of the CDR3, since the read stops 3 residues before it. The chain joins TRBV7-6 to TRBJ1-2; D perhaps matches TRBD1 (5 bases). The CDR3 is 13 residues long. Trimming took off 5 bases at V and 2 bases at J, with 9 bases between the two ends. CDR1 SGHVS and CDR2 FNYEAQ come from the germline V gene. The chain's CDR3 is CASSPRQNYGYTF. The CDR3 bases that were read are TGTGCCAGCAGCCCCCGACAGAACTATGGC.

About this clone itself: The CDR3 goes on 3 residues after the read ends, and that part is filled in from the germline J gene. The rearrangement joins TRBV12-5 to TRBJ2-5; a possible D gene is TRBD1 (6 bases). Per germline, CDR1 LGHNT and CDR2 FRNRAP. The CDR3 length is 14 residues. Trimming stripped 7 bases from V and 5 bases from J, with 17 bases between. Partial CDR3 DNA: TGTGCTAGTGCCCTCCAGGGGTTCTGGGAGACC. Residues: CASALQGFWET. The entire CDR3 reads CASALQGFWETQYF.

Comment on this clone: The read falls 3 residues short of the CDR3 end, and the missing part is taken from the germline J gene. The chain uses TRBV7-2 and TRBJ2-1; D ambiguous. The CDR3 sequence is 15 residues long. In germline, CDR1 is SGHTA, CDR2 FQGNSA. V was shortened by 5 bases and J by 5 bases, with 16 bases between the two germline ends. The part of the CDR3 DNA that was read is TGTGCCAGCAGCCCGACTGTCGGATATAACAATGAG. This encodes CASSPTVGYNNE. The full CDR3 is CASSPTVGYNNEQFF.

About this clone itself: The read is 3 residues too short to cover the CDR3 end, so that end is filled in from the germline J gene. The V gene is TRBV7-9, the J gene TRBJ2-7, with D possibly matching TRBD1 (5 bases). The CDR3 length is 15 residues. V shed 5 bases and J shed 2 bases, with 16 bases lying between them. CDR1 and CDR2 from the germline V gene are SEHNR and FQNEAQ (reference sequence). The DNA read from the CDR3 is TGTGCCAGCAGCCCCGAAGGGGCGCTCCCCTACGAG. Protein sequence: CASSPEGALPYE. Given in full, the CDR3 is CASSPEGALPYEQYF.

A remark on this clone: With the read ending 3 residues before the CDR3 end, the germline J gene is used to fill in that end. The chain couples TRBV6-2 or TRBV6-3 to TRBJ2-3, with D perhaps matching TRBD1 (5 bases). The germline V gene has CDR1 MNHEY and CDR2 SVGEGT. The CDR3 length is 14 residues. This CDR3 reads CASGRDSVQETQYF. Incomplete CDR3 DNA: TGTGCCAGCGGGCGCGACAGTGTACAAGAGACG.

As concerns this clone: The junction departs from the called germline gene at one end, perhaps through a read error. Coverage ceases 3 residues before the CDR3 finishes, and the germline J gene fills in the end. The chain employs TRBV4-2 and TRBJ2-7; TRBD2 might be the D (5 bases). CDR3 length: 13 amino acids. Germline V CDR1 and CDR2: LGHNA, YNFKEQ. CDR3 DNA, as far as it was read: TGCGCCAGCAGCCAAGAAATTCGGGGCGAG. Amino acids: CASSQEIRGE. Given in full, the CDR3 is CASSQEIRGEQYF.

In the case of this clone: The CDR3 end falls 3 residues outside the read, so it is completed with the germline J gene. The V gene is TRBV7-6, the J gene TRBJ1-6; D ambiguous. The germline gives CDR1 SGHVS, CDR2 FNYEAQ. CDR3 length: 12 residues. V lost 2 bases, J lost 12 bases, and 8 bases lay in between. Here the CDR3 reads CASSLQTGPLHF. The covered CDR3 bases are TGTGCCAGCAGCTTACAAACGGGACCC.